This record covers a single TCR beta chain. This entry is derived from a study of cytomegalovirus exposure and HLA in healthy donors. The germline CDR1 and CDR2 sequences are MNHNS and SASEGT. V lost 4 bases and J 0 bases, leaving 13 bases between the germline ends. The CDR3 has 16 residues. Primers for the PCR totalled 60 Vbeta and 13 Jbeta. The table came from immunoSEQ multiplex PCR; TCRdb's copy has only in-frame clones and leaves some out. Here the sample spans fewer than 110,000 clones, roughly 80% being singletons. This rearrangement joins TRBV6-1 to TRBJ1-5; D is uncertain. This sequence was found in a man over 45 in good health and CMV-seropositive. Sequencing was performed on PBMCs. CDR3: CASSGLGGISNQPQHF. The CDR3 region has the DNA TGTGCCAGCAGTGGACTTGGAGGGATTAGCAATCAGCCCCAGCATTTT.